The present TCR beta chain was sequenced within a study of T cell changes during pregnancy in multiple sclerosis. Sequencing was performed with immunoSEQ multiplex PCR; in TCRdb, only in-frame clones are kept and a portion is missing. Among about 88,000 clones, around 90% were seen once, and the ten largest hold 1.5% to 1.7%. The CDR3 has 16 residues. Per the germline V gene, CDR1 is SGHDT and CDR2 is YYEEEE. Trimming removed 4 bases at V and 4 bases at J, with 18 bases between. The sample consisted of peripheral blood, taken in the first trimester of pregnancy. The sequence was collected from a female donor with multiple sclerosis, enrolled in a pregnancy study. The chain links TRBV5-6 to TRBJ1-5, with D tentatively TRBD1 (6 bases). The CDR3 sequence is CASSLWVGTPNQPQHF. The CDR3 DNA sequence: TGTGCCAGCAGCCTCTGGGTTGGGACACCTAATCAGCCCCAGCATTTT.